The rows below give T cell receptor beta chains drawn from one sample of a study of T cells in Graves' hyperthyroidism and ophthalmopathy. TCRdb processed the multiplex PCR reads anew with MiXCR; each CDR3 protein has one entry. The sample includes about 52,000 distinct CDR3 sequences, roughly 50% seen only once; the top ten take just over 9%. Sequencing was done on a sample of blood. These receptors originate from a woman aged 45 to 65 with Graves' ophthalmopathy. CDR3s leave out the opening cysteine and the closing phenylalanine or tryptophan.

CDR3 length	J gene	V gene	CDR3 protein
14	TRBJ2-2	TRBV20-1	SASPGDRGPTGELF
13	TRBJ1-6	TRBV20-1	SAVSRTESSTPLH
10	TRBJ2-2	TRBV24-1	ATEWDTGELF
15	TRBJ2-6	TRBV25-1	ASSYAGGGSGANVLT
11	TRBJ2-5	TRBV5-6	ASSPDWQETQY
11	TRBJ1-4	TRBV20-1	SANGQSREKLF
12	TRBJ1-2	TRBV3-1	ASSQDNGGYGYT
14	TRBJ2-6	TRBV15	ATSRGQNSGANVLT
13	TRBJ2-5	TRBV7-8	ASSISGEGRETQY
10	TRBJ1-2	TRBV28	ASSQRGYGYT
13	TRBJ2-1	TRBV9	ASSQDTSRHNELF
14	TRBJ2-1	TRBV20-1	SANAGDTSSYNEQF
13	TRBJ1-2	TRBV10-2	ASKGQLAANYGYT
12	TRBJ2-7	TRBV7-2	ASSSVVGDYEQY
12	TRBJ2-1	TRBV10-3	AISDLDRVNEQF
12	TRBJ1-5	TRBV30	ACTDRDGNQPQH
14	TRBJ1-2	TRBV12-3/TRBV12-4	ASSFVASGGLEGYT
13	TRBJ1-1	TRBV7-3	ASSPRQGPNTEAL
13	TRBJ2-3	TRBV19	ASSIRLAGRDTQY
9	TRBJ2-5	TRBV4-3	AEQGLETQY
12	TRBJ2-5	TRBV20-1	SARGTSGQETQY
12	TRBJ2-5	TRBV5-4	ASSLRGGQETQY
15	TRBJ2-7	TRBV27	ASSFLRAGQVSYEQY
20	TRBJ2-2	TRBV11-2	ASSPSPRTGLGGYTNTGELF